This record covers a single T cell receptor beta chain. No antigen is known for it. Clones were sequenced by immunoSEQ multiplex PCR, and TCRdb holds only the in-frame ones, with some missing. The sample includes 75,000 to 95,000 clones, just over 90% of them seen just once. The data were obtained in a study of Tregs in tolerant kidney transplant recipients. Findings and caveats of the study: No direct test of biological reproducibility was done here.

Per germline, CDR1 MNHNY and CDR2 SVGAGI (reference sequence). The CDR3 is made up of 15 amino acids. Deletions cut 2 bases from V and 2 bases from J, with 10 bases between. The clonotype originates from a human donor in good health. The rearrangement uses TRBV6-6 and TRBJ1-5; D is possibly TRBD1 (5 bases). The sequenced material came from CD8+ T cells from blood. The CDR3 coding sequence is TGTGCCAGCAGTTACGGGGGGATGGGCAATCAGCCCCAGCATTTT. It specifies CASSYGGMGNQPQHF.